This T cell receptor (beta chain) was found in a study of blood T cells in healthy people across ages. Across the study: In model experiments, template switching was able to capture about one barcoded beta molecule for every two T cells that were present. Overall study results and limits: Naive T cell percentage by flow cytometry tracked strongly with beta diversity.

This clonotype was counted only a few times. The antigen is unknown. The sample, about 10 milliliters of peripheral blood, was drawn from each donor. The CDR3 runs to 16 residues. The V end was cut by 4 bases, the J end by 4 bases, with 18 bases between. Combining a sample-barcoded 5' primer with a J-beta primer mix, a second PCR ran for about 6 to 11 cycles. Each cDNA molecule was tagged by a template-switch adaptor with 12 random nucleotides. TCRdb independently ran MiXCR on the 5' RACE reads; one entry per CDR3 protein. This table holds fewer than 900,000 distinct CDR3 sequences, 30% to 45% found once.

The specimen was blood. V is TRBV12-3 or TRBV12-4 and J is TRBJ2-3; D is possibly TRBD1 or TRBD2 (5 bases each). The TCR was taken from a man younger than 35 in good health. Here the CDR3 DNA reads TGTGCCAGCAGTTCCCCCTGGGGCGGGCCAGCAGATACGCAGTATTTT. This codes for CASSSPWGGPADTQYF.